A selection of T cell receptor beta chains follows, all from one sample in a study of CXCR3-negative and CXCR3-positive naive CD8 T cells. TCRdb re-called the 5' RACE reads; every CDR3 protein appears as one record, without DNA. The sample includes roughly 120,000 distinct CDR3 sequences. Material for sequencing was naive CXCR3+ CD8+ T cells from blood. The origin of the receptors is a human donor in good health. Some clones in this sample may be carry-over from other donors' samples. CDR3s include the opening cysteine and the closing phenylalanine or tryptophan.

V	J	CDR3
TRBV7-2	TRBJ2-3	CASSSEATVPLGTDTQYF
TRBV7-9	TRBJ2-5	CASSLSSYRVGETQYF
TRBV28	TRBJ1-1	CASSLPGVTEAFF
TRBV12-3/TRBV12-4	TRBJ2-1	CASSAGGPISYNEQFF
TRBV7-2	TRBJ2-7	CASSLTGGLSYEQYF
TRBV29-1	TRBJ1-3	CSGTTGSGSTIYF
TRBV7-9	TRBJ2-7	CASSLGPRGVDEQYF
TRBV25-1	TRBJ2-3	CASTEATGFSVTDTQYF
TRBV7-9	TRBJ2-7	CASSTQGSLEQYF
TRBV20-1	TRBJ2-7	CSAKPGHSYEQYF
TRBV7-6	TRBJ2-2	CASKTLRGEVAGELFF
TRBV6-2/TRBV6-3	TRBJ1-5	CASSYFGTFNQPQHF
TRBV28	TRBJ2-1	CASRGTDRDEQFF
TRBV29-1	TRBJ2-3	CSVEATDTQYF
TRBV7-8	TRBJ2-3	CASSPVILAGTDTQYF
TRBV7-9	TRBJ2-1	CASSLTSTWHEQFF
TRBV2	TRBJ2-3	CASSWTSDTDTQYF
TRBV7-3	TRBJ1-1	CASSAGQGANTEAFF